This T cell receptor beta chain was recorded in a study of blood T cell repertoires in COVID-19. Germline values: CDR1 GTSNPN, CDR2 SVGIG (reference sequence). This CDR3 is built from 12 residues. Trimming removed 7 bases at V and 5 bases at J, with 11 bases between. Assay used: immunoSEQ multiplex PCR; TCRdb lists only in-frame clones, some missing. The table lists roughly 500,000 clones, roughly 88% of them singletons. The chain recombines TRBV30 with TRBJ2-2, with D possibly matching TRBD1 (6 bases). The sequencing sample was made of peripheral blood. This clonotype was obtained from a human donor in a cohort sampled during active COVID-19. This chain's CDR3 is CASPQGTGELFF. The DNA of the CDR3 is TGTGCCTCACCCCAGGGGACCGGGGAGCTGTTTTTT.